What follows are 15 T cell receptor beta chains derived from one specimen sequenced in a study of shared clonotypes between healthy human individuals. The protocol was immunoSEQ multiplex PCR, while the TCRdb copy is restricted to in-frame clones and leaves out a portion. The sample includes over a million clones, around 97% of them seen just once. The sequencing sample was made of naive CD4+ T cells sorted from blood. Subset indicated: CD45RA+ positively selected. The receptors originated from a man aged 25-45 years in good health.

V usage is TRBV5-1 and J usage is TRBJ2-1, with D maybe TRBD2 (6 bases). CDR1 is SGHRS, CDR2 YFSETQ, per germline. Trimming removed 4 bases from V and 0 bases from J, with 11 bases in between. CDR3 length: 15 amino acids. CDR3 protein: CASSGGLSSYNEQFF. In DNA, the CDR3 is TGCGCCAGCAGCGGGGGACTTAGCTCCTACAATGAGCAGTTCTTC. Based on the CDR3 plus reference TRBV5-1 and TRBJ2-1, the full variable domain is KAGVTQTPRYLIKTRGQQVTLSCSPISGHRSVSWYQQTPGQGLQFLFEYFSETQRNKGNFPGRFSGRQFSNSRSEMNVSTLELGDSALYLCASSGGLSSYNEQFFGPGTRLTVL.

The rearrangement uses TRBV18 and TRBJ2-2, with TRBD1 identical over 7 bases. Per germline, CDR1 KGHSH and CDR2 LQKENI. CDR3 length equals 14 residues. With V trimmed by 5 bases and J by 4 bases, 4 bases remained unmatched. CDR3 residues: CASSSGQITGELFF. The CDR3 DNA is TGTGCCAGCTCATCGGGACAGATCACCGGGGAGCTGTTTTTT.

This rearrangement joins TRBV7-6 to TRBJ2-3, with TRBD2 matching 13 bases. The V gene end was trimmed by 5 bases and the J gene end by 7 bases; junction bases not matched to a gene: 6. Germline lookup yields CDR1 SGHVS and CDR2 FNYEAQ. The CDR3 consists of 15 residues. The CDR3 region has the DNA TGTGCCAGCAGCCGGACTAGCGGGAGTATATATACGCAGTATTTT. Protein product: CASSRTSGSIYTQYF.

This clone has a single count. J is TRBJ2-1 and V is TRBV5-6; D not resolved. The ends were cut back, 0 bases at V and 0 bases at J, with 13 bases in the middle. Germline loops: CDR1 SGHDT, CDR2 YYEEEE. This CDR3 comprises 17 residues. CDR3 region: CASSLELLFSSYNEQFF. Written as DNA, the CDR3 is TGTGCCAGCAGCTTGGAATTGCTCTTCAGCTCCTACAATGAGCAGTTCTTC.

The gene calls are TRBV28 and TRBJ2-3; 10 nucleotides line up with TRBD2. Germline-derived CDR1 and CDR2 are MDHEN and SYDVKM. After removal of 2 bases from V and 1 base from J, the junction contained 6 bases not matched to a gene. The CDR3 is made up of 17 amino acids. The CDR3 DNA is TGTGCCAGCAGTTTAGACTCTCTAGCGGGAGGCACAGATACGCAGTATTTT. Protein product: CASSLDSLAGGTDTQYF.

This chain joins TRBV5-1 and TRBJ2-2; the match to TRBD2 covers 9 bases. The CDR3 loop spans 17 amino acids. The V gene end was trimmed by 1 base and the J gene end by 5 bases; junction bases not matched to a gene: 9. Germline V lookup: CDR1 SGHRS, CDR2 YFSETQ. The CDR3 DNA reads as TGCGCCAGCAGCTTGATTGCGGGAGGGCCGGATACCGGGGAGCTGTTTTTT. It specifies CASSLIAGGPDTGELFF.

The rearrangement joins TRBV19 to TRBJ1-4; D may be TRBD1 (6 bases). V lost 7 bases and J lost 3, with 12 bases in between. Per the germline V gene, CDR1 is LNHDA and CDR2 is SQIVND (reference sequence). The CDR3 spans 14 residues. The CDR3 DNA reads TGTGCCAGTACCATACAGGGCGCTAATGAAAAACTGTTTTTT. It is translated as CASTIQGANEKLFF.

The chain is built from TRBV28 and TRBJ1-1; unclear D gene. V was shortened by 4 bases and J by 7 bases, with 7 bases between the two germline ends. CDR3 length: 11 amino acids. Germline CDR1 MDHEN, CDR2 SYDVKM. The CDR3 reads CASSSTYEAFF. The DNA of the CDR3 is TGTGCCAGCAGTTCCACGTATGAAGCTTTCTTT.

The chain links TRBV6-1 to TRBJ1-1, with TRBD1 matching 11 bases. Germline-derived CDR1 and CDR2 are MNHNS and SASEGT. The V gene end was trimmed by 4 bases and the J gene end by 1 base; junction bases not matched to a gene: 5. The CDR3 runs to 16 residues. The CDR3 coding sequence is TGTGCCAGCAGTGGGACAGGGGGCAAGGCGAACACTGAAGCTTTCTTT. Protein product: CASSGTGGKANTEAFF.

This clone was detected only once. The chain couples TRBV5-1 to TRBJ2-1; the match to TRBD2 covers 7 bases. CDR1 SGHRS and CDR2 YFSETQ come from the germline V gene. This CDR3 contains 17 residues. Unmatched junction bases numbered 9, after V lost 1 base and J lost 2 bases. In DNA form, the CDR3 reads TGCGCCAGCAGCTTGTGGAAAACGACTAGCCCCTACAATGAGCAGTTCTTC. Residues: CASSLWKTTSPYNEQFF.

CDR3 nucleotide sequence: TGTGCCAGTAGCGTCGCAGGTGGGTCGGTCTTCTACGAGCAGTACTTC. Translated: CASSVAGGSVFYEQYF. The chain uses TRBV19 and TRBJ2-7; D not certain. The V gene lost 6 bases and the J gene lost 3 bases, with 21 bases spanning the gap. CDR1 is LNHDA and CDR2 is SQIVND in the germline V gene (reference sequence). The CDR3 spans 16 residues.

This chain connects TRBV6-1 to TRBJ2-7; 12 bases are shared with TRBD2. Trimming cost V 4 bases and J 5 bases; bases outside gene matches: 6. From germline, CDR1 is MNHNS and CDR2 SASEGT. The length of the CDR3 is 15 residues. CDR3 region: CASSVLAGGQDEQYF. In nucleotides, the CDR3 is TGTGCCAGCAGTGTACTAGCGGGAGGCCAGGACGAGCAGTACTTC.

Only one count was recorded for this clone. This sequence joins TRBV18 and TRBJ1-1; a possible D gene is TRBD1 (6 bases). CDR3 length: 16 amino acids. The V end was cut by 2 bases, the J end by 0 bases, with 13 bases between. CDR1 KGHSH and CDR2 LQKENI come from the germline V gene. CDR3 sequence (DNA): TGTGCCAGCTCACCATCGGTGGACAGTATGAACACTGAAGCTTTCTTT. Its protein product is CASSPSVDSMNTEAFF.

The J gene is TRBJ1-5, the V gene TRBV2, with TRBD1 matching over 10 bases. The V gene's germline CDR1 is SNHLY and CDR2 FYNNEI. The V and J ends lost 5 bases and 0 bases, in that order; junction bases with no gene match: 10. This CDR3 region has 18 residues. In DNA form, the CDR3 reads TGTGCCAGCAGTATATACTTAGGGACAGGGGTTAGCAATCAGCCCCAGCATTTT. This gives the protein CASSIYLGTGVSNQPQHF.

The CDR3 DNA is TGTGCCAGCAGCTGGGACAGGGTCAACACTGAAGCTTTCTTT. This gives the protein CASSWDRVNTEAFF. The gene calls are TRBV5-6 and TRBJ1-1; 9 bases are shared with TRBD1. Trimming at V came to 3 bases and at J to 2 bases, leaving 2 bases not matched to a gene. Germline CDR1 and CDR2: SGHDT and YYEEEE. This CDR3 contains 14 residues.